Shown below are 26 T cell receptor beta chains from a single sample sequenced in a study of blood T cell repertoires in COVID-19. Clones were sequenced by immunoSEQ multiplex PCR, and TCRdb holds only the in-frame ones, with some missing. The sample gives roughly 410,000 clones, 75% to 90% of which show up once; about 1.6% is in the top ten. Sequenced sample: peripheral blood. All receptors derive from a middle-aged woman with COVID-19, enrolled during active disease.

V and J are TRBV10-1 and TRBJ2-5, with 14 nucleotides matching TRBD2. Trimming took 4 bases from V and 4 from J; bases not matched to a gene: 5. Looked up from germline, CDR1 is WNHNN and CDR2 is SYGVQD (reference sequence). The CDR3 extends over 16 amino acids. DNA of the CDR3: TGCGCCAGCAGTGGGGGACTAGCGGGAGCGCGAGAGACCCAGTACTTC. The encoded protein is CASSGGLAGARETQYF.

The CDR3 reads CASSPTKDTQYF. The DNA for the CDR3 is TGTGCCAGCAGTCCCACAAAGGATACGCAGTATTTT. The chain couples TRBV28 to TRBJ2-3; D ambiguous. Trimming left V 5 bases short and J 6 bases short, with 9 bases between. Per germline, CDR1 MDHEN and CDR2 SYDVKM. The CDR3 consists of 12 residues.

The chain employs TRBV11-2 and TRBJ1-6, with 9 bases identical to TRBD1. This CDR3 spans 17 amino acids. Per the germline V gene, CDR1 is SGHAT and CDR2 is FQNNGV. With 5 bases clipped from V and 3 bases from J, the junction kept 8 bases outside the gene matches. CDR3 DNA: TGTGCCAGCAGCCAGTACCGGGACAGGGACTATAATTCACCCCTCCACTTT. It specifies CASSQYRDRDYNSPLHF. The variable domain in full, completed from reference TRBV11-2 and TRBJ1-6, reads EAGVAQSPRYKIIEKRQSVAFWCNPISGHATLYWYQQILGQGPKLLIQFQNNGVVDDSQLPKDRFSAERLKGVDSTLKIQPAKLEDSAVYLCASSQYRDRDYNSPLHFGNGTRLTVT.

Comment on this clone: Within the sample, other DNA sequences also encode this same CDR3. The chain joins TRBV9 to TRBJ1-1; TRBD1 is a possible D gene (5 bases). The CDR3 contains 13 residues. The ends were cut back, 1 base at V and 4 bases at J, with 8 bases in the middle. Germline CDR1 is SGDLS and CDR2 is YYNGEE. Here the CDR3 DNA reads TGTGCCAGCAGCGTACTCGGGGGCACTGAAGCTTTCTTT. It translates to CASSVLGGTEAFF.

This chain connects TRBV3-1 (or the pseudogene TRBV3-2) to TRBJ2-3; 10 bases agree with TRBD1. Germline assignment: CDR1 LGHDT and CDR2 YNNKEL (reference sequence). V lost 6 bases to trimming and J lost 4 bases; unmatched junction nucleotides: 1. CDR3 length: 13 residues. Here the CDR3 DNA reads TGTGCCAGCAGAGGACAGGGGGCAGATACGCAGTATTTT. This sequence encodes CASRGQGADTQYF.

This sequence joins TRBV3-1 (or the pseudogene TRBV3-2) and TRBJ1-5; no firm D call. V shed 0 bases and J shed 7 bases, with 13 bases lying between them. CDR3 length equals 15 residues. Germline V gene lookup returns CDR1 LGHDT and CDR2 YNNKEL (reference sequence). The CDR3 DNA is TGTGCCAGCAGCCAAGATTACGGAGGATGGCAGCCCCAGCATTTT. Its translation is CASSQDYGGWQPQHF.

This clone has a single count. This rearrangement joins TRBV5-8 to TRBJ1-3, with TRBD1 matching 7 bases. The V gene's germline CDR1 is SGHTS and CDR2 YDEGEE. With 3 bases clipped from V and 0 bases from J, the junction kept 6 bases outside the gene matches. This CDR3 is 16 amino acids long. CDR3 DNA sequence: TGTGCCAGCAGCTGGTACAGGGGCTTCTCTGGAAACACCATATATTTT. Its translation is CASSWYRGFSGNTIYF. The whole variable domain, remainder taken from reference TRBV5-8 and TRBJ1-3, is EAGVTQSPTHLIKTRGQQATLRCSPISGHTSVYWYQQALGLGLQFLLWYDEGEERNRGNFPPRFSGRQFPNYSSELNVNALELEDSALYLCASSWYRGFSGNTIYFGEGSWLTVV.

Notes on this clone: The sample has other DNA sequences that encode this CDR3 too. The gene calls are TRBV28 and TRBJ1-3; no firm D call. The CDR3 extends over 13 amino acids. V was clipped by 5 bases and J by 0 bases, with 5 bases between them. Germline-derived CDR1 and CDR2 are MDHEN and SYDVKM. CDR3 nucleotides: TGTGCCAGCAGTCTCCTCTCTGGAAACACCATATATTTT. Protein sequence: CASSLLSGNTIYF. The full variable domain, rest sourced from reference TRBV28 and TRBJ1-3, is DVKVTQSSRYLVKRTGEKVFLECVQDMDHENMFWYRQDPGLGLRLIYFSYDVKMKEKGDIPEGYSVSREKKERFSLILESASTNQTSMYLCASSLLSGNTIYFGEGSWLTVV.

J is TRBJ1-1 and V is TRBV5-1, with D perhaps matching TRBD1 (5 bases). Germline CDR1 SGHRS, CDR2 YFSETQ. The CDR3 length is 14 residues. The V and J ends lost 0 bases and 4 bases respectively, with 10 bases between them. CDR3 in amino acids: CASSLEGHGTEAFF. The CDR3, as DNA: TGCGCCAGCAGCTTGGAGGGGCACGGCACTGAAGCTTTCTTT.

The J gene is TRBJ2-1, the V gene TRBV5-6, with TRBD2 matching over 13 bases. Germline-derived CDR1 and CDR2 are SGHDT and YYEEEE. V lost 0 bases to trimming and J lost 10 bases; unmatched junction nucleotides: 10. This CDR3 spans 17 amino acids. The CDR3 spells CASSLEDRLAGGREQFF. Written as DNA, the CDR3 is TGTGCCAGCAGCTTGGAGGACCGACTAGCGGGAGGTAGGGAGCAGTTCTTC.

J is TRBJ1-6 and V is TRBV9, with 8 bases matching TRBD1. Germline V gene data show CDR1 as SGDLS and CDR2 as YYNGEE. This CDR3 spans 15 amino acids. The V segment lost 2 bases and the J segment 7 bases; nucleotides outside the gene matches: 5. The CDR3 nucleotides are TGTGCCAGCAGCGTTGGACAGGGTCTAAATTCACCCCTCCACTTT. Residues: CASSVGQGLNSPLHF.

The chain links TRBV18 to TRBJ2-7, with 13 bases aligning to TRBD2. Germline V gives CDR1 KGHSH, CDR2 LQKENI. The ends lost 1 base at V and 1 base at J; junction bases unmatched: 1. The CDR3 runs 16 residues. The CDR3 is CASSPRGLAGSYEQYF. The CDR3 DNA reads TGTGCCAGCTCACCACGGGGACTAGCGGGATCCTACGAGCAGTACTTC.

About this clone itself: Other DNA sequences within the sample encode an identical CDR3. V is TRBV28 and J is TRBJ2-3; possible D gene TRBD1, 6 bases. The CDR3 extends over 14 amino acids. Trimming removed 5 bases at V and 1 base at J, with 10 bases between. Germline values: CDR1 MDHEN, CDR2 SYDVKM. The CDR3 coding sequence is TGTGCCAGCAGTCTCAGGGGCCGCACAGATACGCAGTATTTT. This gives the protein CASSLRGRTDTQYF.

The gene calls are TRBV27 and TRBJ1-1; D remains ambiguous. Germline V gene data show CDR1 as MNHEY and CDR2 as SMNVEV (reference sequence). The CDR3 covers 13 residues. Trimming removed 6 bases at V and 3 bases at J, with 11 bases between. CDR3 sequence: CASSRTRDTEAFF. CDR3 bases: TGTGCCAGCAGCCGGACGAGGGACACTGAAGCTTTCTTT.

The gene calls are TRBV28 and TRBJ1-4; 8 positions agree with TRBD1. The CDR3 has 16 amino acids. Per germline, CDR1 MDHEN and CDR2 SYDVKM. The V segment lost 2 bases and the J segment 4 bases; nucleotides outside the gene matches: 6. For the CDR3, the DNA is TGTGCCAGCAGTTTAGGAAGACAGGGGTTTAATGAAAAACTGTTTTTT. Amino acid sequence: CASSLGRQGFNEKLFF.

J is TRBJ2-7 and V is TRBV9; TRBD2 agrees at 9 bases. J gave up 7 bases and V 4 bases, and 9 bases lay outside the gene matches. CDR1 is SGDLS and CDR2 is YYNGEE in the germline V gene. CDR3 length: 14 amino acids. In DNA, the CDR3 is TGTGCCAGCAGCCCGAGGGTCCTAGCGGGAGAGCAGTACTTC. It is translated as CASSPRVLAGEQYF.

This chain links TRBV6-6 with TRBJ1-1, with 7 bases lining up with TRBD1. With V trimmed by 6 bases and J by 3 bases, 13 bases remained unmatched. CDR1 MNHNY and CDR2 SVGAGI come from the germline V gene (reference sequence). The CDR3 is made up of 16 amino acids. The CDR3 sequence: CASSRRTGPLYTEAFF. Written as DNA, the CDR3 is TGTGCCAGCAGCCGCCGGACAGGTCCCTTATACACTGAAGCTTTCTTT.

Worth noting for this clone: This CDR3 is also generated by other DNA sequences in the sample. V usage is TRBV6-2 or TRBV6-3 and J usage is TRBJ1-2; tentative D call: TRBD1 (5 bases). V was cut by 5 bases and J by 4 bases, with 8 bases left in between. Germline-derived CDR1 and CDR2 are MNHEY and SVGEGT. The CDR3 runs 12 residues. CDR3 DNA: TGTGCCAGCAGTGACAGAGTCTATGGCTACACCTTC. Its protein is CASSDRVYGYTF.

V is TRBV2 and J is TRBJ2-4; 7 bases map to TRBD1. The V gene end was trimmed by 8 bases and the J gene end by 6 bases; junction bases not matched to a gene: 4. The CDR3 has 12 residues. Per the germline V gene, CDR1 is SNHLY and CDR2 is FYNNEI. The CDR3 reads CASFSGGNIQYF. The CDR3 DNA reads TGTGCCAGCTTTTCAGGGGGAAACATTCAGTACTTC.

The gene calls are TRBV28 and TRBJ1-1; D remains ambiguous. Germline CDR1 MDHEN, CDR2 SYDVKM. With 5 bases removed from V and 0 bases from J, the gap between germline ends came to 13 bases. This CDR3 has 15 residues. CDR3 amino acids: CASSPPRQVNTEAFF. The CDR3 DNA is TGTGCCAGCAGTCCCCCCCGGCAGGTGAACACTGAAGCTTTCTTT.

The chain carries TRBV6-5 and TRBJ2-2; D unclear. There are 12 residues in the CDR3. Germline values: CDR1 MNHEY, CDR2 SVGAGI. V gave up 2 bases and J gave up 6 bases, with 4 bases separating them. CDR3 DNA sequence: TGTGCCAGCAGTTACCCTCCCGGGGAGCTGTTTTTT. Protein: CASSYPPGELFF.

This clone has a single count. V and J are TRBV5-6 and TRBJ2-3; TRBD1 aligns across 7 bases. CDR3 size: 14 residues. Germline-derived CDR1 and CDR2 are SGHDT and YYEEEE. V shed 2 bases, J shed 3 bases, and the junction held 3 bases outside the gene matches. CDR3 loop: CASSLGGQTDTQYF. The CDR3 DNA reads TGTGCCAGCAGCTTAGGGGGACAGACAGATACGCAGTATTTT.

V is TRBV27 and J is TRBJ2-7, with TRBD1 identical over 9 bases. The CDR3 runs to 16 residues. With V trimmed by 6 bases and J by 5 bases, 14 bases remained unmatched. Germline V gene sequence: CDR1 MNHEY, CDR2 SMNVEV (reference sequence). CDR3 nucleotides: TGTGCCAGCAGCCGTGTCCCGGGACAGGGTGTAAACGAGCAGTACTTC. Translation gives CASSRVPGQGVNEQYF.

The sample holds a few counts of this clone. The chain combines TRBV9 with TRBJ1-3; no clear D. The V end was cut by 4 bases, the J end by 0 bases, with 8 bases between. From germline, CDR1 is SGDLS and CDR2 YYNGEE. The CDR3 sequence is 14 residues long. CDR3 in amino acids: CASSPQNSGNTIYF. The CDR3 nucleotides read TGTGCCAGCAGCCCCCAGAACTCTGGAAACACCATATATTTT.

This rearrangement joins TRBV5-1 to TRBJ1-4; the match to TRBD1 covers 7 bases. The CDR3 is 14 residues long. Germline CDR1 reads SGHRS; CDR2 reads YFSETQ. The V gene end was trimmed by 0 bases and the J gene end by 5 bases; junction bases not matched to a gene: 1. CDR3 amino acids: CASSLGRGNEKLFF. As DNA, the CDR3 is TGCGCCAGCAGCTTGGGCAGGGGGAATGAAAAACTGTTTTTT. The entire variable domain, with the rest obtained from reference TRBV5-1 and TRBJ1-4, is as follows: KAGVTQTPRYLIKTRGQQVTLSCSPISGHRSVSWYQQTPGQGLQFLFEYFSETQRNKGNFPGRFSGRQFSNSRSEMNVSTLELGDSALYLCASSLGRGNEKLFFGSGTQLSVL.

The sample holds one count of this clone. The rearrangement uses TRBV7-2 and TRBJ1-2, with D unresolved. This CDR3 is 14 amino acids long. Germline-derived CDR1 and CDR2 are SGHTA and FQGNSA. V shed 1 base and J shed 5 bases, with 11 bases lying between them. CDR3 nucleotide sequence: TGTGCCAGCAGCTTAGGAAGGGAGTCGTATGGCTACACCTTC. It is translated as CASSLGRESYGYTF.